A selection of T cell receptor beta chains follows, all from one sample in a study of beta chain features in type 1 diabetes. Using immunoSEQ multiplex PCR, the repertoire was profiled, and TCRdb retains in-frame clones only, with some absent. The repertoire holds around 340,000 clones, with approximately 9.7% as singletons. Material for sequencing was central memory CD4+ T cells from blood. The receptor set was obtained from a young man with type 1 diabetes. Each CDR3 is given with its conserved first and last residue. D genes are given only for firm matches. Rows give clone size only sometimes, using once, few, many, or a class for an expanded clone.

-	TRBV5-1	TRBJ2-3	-	CASRKGATDTQYF	TGCGCCAGCAGAAAAGGGGCCACAGATACGCAGTATTTT
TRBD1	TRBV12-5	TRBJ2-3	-	CASGGTGGVDTQYF	TGTGCTAGTGGTGGGACAGGGGGCGTAGATACGCAGTATTTT
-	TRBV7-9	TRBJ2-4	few	CASSPTGRTKNIQYF	TGTGCCAGCAGCCCGACGGGGAGAACCAAAAACATTCAGTACTTC
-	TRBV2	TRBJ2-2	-	CASQTGSNTGELFF	TGTGCCAGCCAGACCGGGTCAAACACCGGGGAGCTGTTTTTT
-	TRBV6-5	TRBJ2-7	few	CASREHEQYF	TGTGCCAGCAGGGAACACGAGCAGTACTTC
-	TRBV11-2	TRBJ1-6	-	CASSLGTVYSPLHF	TGTGCCAGCAGCTTAGGGACGGTTTATTCACCCCTCCACTTT
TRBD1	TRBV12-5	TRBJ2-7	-	CASALMTGSEQYF	TGTGCTAGTGCTCTCATGACAGGGTCCGAGCAGTACTTC
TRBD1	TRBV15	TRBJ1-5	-	CATSRGGDRHYSNQPQHF	TGTGCCACCAGCAGAGGAGGGGACAGACACTATAGCAATCAGCCCCAGCATTTT
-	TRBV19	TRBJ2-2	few	CASSIGSLATTGELFF	TGTGCCAGTAGTATTGGGTCACTAGCCACCACCGGGGAGCTGTTTTTT
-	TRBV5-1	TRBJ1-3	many	CASSLGSGNTIYF	TGCGCCAGCAGCTTGGGATCTGGAAACACCATATATTTT
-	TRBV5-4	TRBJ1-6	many	CASSSQQGGDSPLHF	TGTGCCAGCAGTTCACAACAGGGAGGGGATTCACCCCTCCACTTT
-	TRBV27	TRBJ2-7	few	CASSSDRRPPYEQYF	TGTGCCAGCAGTTCTGACAGGCGTCCCCCCTACGAGCAGTACTTC
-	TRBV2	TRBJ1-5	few	CASSDESGGDQPQHF	TGTGCCAGCAGTGACGAAAGTGGGGGCGATCAGCCCCAGCATTTT
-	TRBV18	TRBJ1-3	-	CASSPPGRRQPSGNTIYF	TGTGCCAGCTCACCACCGGGTCGCCGTCAACCCTCTGGAAACACCATATATTTT
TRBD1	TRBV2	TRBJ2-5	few	CASSPDRARGETQYF	TGTGCCAGCAGCCCCGACAGGGCGAGGGGAGAGACCCAGTACTTC
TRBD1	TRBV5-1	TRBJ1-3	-	CASSTGQGHGNTIYF	TGCGCCAGCAGCACCGGACAGGGGCATGGAAACACCATATATTTT
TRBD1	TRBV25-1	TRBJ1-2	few	CASSVQTGGSGYTF	TGTGCCAGCAGTGTACAGACAGGGGGCTCTGGCTACACCTTC
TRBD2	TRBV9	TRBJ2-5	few	CASSSAGTSLETQYF	TGTGCCAGCAGCTCAGCCGGGACTAGCCTGGAGACCCAGTACTTC
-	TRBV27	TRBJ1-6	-	CASSEARAVNSPLHF	TGTGCCAGCAGTGAGGCCAGGGCTGTGAATTCACCCCTCCACTTT
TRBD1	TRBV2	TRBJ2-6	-	CASSRDRGQGANVLTF	TGTGCCAGCAGCCGGGACAGGGGGCAGGGGGCCAACGTCCTGACTTTC
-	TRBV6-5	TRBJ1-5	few	CASSSSGNQPQHF	TGTGCCAGCAGTTCTAGTGGCAATCAGCCCCAGCATTTT
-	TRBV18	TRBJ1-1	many	CASSSSRVNTEAFF	TGTGCCAGCTCATCGTCGAGGGTTAACACTGAAGCTTTCTTT
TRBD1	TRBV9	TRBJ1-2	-	CASSPGTGEKRGGYTF	TGTGCCAGCAGCCCTGGGACAGGGGAAAAACGTGGTGGCTACACCTTC
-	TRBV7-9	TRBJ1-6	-	CASSLEGLKGSPLHF	TGTGCCAGCAGCTTAGAGGGACTAAAGGGTTCACCCCTCCACTTT
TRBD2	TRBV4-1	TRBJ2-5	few	CASSNGGGRGIETQYF	TGCGCCAGCAGCAACGGCGGGGGGCGAGGGATTGAGACCCAGTACTTC